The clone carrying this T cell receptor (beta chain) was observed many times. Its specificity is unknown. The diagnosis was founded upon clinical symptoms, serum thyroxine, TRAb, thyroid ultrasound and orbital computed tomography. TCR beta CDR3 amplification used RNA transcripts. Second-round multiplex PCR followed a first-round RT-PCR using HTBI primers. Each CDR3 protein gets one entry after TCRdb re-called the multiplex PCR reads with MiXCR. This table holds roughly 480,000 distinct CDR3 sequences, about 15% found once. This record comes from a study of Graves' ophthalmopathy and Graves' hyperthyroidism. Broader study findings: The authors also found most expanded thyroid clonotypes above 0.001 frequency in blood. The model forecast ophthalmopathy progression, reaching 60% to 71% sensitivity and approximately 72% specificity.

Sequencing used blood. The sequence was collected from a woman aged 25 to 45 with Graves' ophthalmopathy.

The CDR3 spells CASRDRLAGTQYF. The CDR3 DNA follows: TGTGCCAGCAGGGACAGGCTAGCAGGGACCCAGTACTTC. This chain links TRBV6-1 with TRBJ2-5; 7 bases align to TRBD1. This CDR3 comprises 13 residues. V shed 6 bases and J 7 bases; nucleotides not matched to a gene: 8. Germline V gives CDR1 MNHNS, CDR2 SASEGT.